Listed below are T cell receptor beta chains from one sample, sequenced in a study of immune evolution from preneoplasia to lung adenocarcinoma. Produced via immunoSEQ multiplex PCR; TCRdb's table is partial and in-frame only. Of about 26,000 clones listed, around 74% were seen once; the top ten hold 5.7%. The sample comprised FFPE invasive lung adenocarcinoma tissue. The receptor set was obtained from a person between 55 and 70 years old with invasive lung adenocarcinoma. Some clones in this sample may be carry-over from other donors' samples. Both conserved end residues are part of each CDR3.

V,CDR3
TRBV4-2,CASSKEAGGPKGELFF
TRBV7-8,CASSPSPLREGEQYF
TRBV12-5,CASGLQQGAGNEKLFF
TRBV27,CASSSLAGDGEQYF
TRBV18,CASSPTAAETQYF
TRBV7-2,CASSLNAGAGNTIYF
TRBV29-1,CSVEDPLVREQYF
TRBV28,CASRGIPSNEQFF
TRBV6-1,CASSGGQGYVEQYF
TRBV5-1,CASSLGLAGGPNSNEQFF
TRBV29-1,CSVYSGDYGYTF
TRBV27,CASIPGLRNEAFF
TRBV5-1,CASSGDLASYNEQFF
TRBV7-2,CASSPRQRSMETQYF
TRBV9,CASSGRQREIYNEQFF
TRBV7-9,CASSLVGNEQFF
TRBV11-2,CASSPLGVAARQETQYF
TRBV29-1,CSVWGEGGYTF
TRBV5-1,CASSLVGADVLKQYF
TRBV29-1,CSVDRPPEWQFF
TRBV7-2,CASSLGTSWNTGELFF
TRBV7-3,CASSPGRAGLNTIYF
TRBV5-1,CASSLEVTSGEQFF